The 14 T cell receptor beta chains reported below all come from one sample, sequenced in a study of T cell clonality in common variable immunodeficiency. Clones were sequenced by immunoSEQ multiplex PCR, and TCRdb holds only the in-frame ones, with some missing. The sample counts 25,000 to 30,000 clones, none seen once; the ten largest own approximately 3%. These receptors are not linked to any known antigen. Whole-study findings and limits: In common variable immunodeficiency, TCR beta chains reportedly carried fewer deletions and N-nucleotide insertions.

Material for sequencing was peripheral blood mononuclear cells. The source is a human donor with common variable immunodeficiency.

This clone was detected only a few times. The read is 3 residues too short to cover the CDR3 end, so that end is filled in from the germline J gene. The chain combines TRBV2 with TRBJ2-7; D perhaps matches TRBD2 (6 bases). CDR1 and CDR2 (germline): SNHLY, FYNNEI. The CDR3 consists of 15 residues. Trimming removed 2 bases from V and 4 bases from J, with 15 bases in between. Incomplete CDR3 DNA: TGTGCCAGCAGTGAAATGGGGGGTGGACCGTACGAG. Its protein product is CASSEMGGGPYE. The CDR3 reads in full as CASSEMGGGPYEQYF.

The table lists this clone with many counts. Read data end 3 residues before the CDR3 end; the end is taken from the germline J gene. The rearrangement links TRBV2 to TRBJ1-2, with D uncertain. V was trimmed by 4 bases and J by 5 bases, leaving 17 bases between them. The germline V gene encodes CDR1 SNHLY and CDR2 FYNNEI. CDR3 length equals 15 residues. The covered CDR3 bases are TGTGCCAGCAGTGGTATCCGAGACAACAAGTATGGC. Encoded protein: CASSGIRDNKYG. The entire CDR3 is CASSGIRDNKYGYTF.

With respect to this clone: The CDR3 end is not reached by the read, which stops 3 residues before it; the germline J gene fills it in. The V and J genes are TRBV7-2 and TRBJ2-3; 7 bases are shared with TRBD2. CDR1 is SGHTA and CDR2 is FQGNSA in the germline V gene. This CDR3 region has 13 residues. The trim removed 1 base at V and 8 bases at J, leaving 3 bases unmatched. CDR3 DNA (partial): TGTGCCAGCAGCTTAGAAGCTAGCGGTACG. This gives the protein CASSLEASGT. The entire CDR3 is CASSLEASGTQYF.

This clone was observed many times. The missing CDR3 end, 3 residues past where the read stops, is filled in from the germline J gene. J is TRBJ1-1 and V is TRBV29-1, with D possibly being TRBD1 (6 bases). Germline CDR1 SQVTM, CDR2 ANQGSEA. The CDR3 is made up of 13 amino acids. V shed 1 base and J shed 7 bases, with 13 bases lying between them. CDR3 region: CSVEAGQALEAFF. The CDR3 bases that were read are TGCAGCGTTGAAGCGGGACAAGCACTTGAA.

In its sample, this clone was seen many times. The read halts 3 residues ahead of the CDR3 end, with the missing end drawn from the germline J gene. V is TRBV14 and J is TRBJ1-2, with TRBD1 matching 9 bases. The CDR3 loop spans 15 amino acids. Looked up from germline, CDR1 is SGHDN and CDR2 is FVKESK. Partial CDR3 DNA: TGTGCCAGCAGCCGAGGGACAGGGTTGGATCAAGGC. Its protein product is CASSRGTGLDQG. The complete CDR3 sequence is CASSRGTGLDQGYTF.

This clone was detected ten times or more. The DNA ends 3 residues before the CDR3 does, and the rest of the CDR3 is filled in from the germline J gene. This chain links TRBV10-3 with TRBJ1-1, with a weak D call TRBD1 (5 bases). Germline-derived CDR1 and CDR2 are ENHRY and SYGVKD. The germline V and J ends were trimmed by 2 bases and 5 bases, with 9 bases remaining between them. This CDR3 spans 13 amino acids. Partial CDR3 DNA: TGTGCCATCAGTGAGGGGGGGGAAACTGAA. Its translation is CAISEGGETE. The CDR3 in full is CAISEGGETEAFF.

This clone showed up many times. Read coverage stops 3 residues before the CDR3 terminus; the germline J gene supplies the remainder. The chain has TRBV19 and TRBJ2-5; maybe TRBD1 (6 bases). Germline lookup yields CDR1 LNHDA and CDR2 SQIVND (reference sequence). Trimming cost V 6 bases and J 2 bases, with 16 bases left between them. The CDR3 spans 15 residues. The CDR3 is CASSMAGTRQETQYF. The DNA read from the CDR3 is TGTGCCAGTAGCATGGCCGGGACACGACAAGAGACC.

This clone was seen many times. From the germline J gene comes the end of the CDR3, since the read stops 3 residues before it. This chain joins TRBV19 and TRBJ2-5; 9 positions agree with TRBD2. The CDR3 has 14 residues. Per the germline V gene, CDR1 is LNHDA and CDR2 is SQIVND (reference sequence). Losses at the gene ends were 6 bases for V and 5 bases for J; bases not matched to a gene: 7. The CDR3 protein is CASRERLAVETQYF. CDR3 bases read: TGTGCCAGTAGGGAGCGACTAGCGGTGGAGACC.

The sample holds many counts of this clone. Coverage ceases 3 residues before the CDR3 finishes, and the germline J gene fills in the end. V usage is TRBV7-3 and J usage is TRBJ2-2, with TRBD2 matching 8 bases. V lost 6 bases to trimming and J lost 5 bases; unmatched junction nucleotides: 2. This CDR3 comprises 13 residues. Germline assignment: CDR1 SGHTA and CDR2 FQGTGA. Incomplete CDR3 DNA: TGTGCCAGCAGACCTAGCGGGACCGGGGAG. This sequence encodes CASRPSGTGE. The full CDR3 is CASRPSGTGELFF.

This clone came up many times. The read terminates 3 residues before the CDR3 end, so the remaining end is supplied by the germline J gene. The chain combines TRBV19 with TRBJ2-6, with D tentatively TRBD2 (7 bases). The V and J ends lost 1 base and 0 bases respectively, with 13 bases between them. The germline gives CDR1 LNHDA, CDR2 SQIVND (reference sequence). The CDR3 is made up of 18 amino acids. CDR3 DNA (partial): TGTGCCAGTAGTATAGGGCGGGGGCCGGGCTCTGGGGCCAACGTC. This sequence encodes CASSIGRGPGSGANV. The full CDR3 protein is CASSIGRGPGSGANVLTF. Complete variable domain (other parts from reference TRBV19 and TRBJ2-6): DGGITQSPKYLFRKEGQNVTLSCEQNLNHDAMYWYRQDPGQGLRLIYYSQIVNDFQKGDIAEGYSVSREKKESFPLTVTSAQKNPTAFYLCASSIGRGPGSGANVLTFGAGSRLTVL.

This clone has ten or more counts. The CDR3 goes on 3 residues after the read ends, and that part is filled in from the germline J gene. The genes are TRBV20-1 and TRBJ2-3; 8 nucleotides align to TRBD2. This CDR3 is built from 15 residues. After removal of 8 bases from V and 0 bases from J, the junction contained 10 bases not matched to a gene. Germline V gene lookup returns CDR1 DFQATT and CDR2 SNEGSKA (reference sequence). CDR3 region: CSTTGLEPSTDTQYF. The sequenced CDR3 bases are TGCAGTACCACGGGACTAGAGCCTAGCACAGATACG.

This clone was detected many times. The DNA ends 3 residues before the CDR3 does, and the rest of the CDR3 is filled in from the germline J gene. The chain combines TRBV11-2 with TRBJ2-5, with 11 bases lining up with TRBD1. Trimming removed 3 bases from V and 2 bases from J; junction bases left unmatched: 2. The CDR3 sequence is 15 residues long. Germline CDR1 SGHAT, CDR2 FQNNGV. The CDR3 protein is CASSLGQGGQETQYF. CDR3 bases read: TGTGCCAGCAGCTTGGGACAGGGGGGACAAGAGACC.

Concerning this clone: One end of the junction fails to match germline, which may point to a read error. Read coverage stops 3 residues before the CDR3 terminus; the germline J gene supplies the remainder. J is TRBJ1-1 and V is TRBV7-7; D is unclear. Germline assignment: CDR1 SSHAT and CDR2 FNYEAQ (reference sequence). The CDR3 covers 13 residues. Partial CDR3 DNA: TGTGCTAGCAGCTTAGTCAAGGGCACTGAA. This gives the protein CASSLVKGTE. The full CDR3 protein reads CASSLVKGTEAFF.

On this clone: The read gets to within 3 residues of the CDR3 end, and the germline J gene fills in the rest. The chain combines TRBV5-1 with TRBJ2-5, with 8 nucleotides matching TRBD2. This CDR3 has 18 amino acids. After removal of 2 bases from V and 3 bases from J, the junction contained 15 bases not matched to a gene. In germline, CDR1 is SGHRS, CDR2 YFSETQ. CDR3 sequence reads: CASSFPYSRGGSEETQYF. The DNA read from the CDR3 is TGCGCCAGCAGCTTCCCGTACTCTCGGGGGGGGTCGGAAGAGACC.